The present entry profiles one T cell receptor (beta chain) with its context. What it binds is unknown. PCR was performed using 60 Vbeta and 13 Jbeta primers. Repertoires were generated with immunoSEQ multiplex PCR, while TCRdb's copy carries only in-frame clones and drops some. The sample holds 150,000 to 200,000 clones, roughly 85% seen once. This sample is drawn from a study of cytomegalovirus exposure and HLA in healthy donors. Study summary: Within an early data release were 85 million or so unique TCRs drawn from HLA-typed donors.

Regarding the study as a whole: Apparent HLA restriction characterized most CMV-associated TCR beta chains in a later analysis. An analysis done earlier found most TCR beta V segments productive about 90% or about 30% of the time. The presence/absence work took it that sequencing depth was about the same across donors.

The junction had 13 bases not matched to a gene; V was cut back by 6 bases and J by 8 bases. This CDR3 region has 15 residues. Per the germline V gene, CDR1 is MGHRA and CDR2 is YSYEKL. The chain is built from TRBV4-1 and TRBJ2-1; TRBD2 agrees at 7 bases. The receptor comes from a woman younger than 45 in good health and CMV-seropositive. The sample taken for sequencing was PBMCs. The CDR3 DNA is TGCGCCAGCAGGACCGTGGGCGGGAGTTTCTATGAGCAGTTCTTC. Translated: CASRTVGGSFYEQFF.